Listed here are 26 T cell receptor beta chains from one sample, sequenced in a study of OX40 agonist ivuxolimab in advanced cancers. Some clones are missing from TCRdb's copy, which holds only in-frame ones; the method was immunoSEQ multiplex PCR. The sample has around 41,000 clones, around 89% seen once. The sample consisted of CD4+ or CD8+ T cells sorted from blood, taken in a trial of the OX40 agonist ivuxolimab. The receptors stem from an adult with an advanced solid tumor such as melanoma, head and neck, liver or kidney cancer.

The chain couples TRBV25-1 to TRBJ2-1; possibly TRBD1 or TRBD2 for D (5 bases each). The V gene lost 0 bases and the J gene lost 7 bases, with 19 bases spanning the gap. There are 17 residues in the CDR3. The germline gives CDR1 MGHDK, CDR2 SYGVNS. The CDR3, as DNA: TGTGCCAGCAGTGAATATAGGTGGGCAGGGAGTAGGAATGAGCAGTTCTTC. Translated, it gives CASSEYRWAGSRNEQFF.

The chain joins TRBV6-6 to TRBJ2-1; 7 bases map to TRBD1. The CDR3 sequence is 15 residues long. V gave up 4 bases and J gave up 2 bases; unmatched junction bases: 5. Germline-derived CDR1 and CDR2 are MNHNY and SVGAGI (reference sequence). CDR3 residues: CASSFSGTAYNEQFF. The CDR3 DNA is TGTGCCAGCAGTTTCTCAGGGACAGCCTACAATGAGCAGTTCTTC.

V and J are TRBV7-7 and TRBJ2-3; 8 nucleotides match TRBD1. The CDR3 contains 14 residues. V dropped 5 bases and J dropped 3; count of bases not matched to a gene: 4. The germline gives CDR1 SSHAT, CDR2 FNYEAQ (reference sequence). In DNA form, the CDR3 reads TGTGCCAGCAGCCAGACAGGGGAAACAGATACGCAGTATTTT. It is translated as CASSQTGETDTQYF. The variable domain in full, completed from reference TRBV7-7 and TRBJ2-3, reads GAGVSQSPRYKVTKRGQDVTLRCDPISSHATLYWYQQALGQGPEFLTYFNYEAQPDKSGLPSDRFSAERPEGSISTLTIQRTEQRDSAMYRCASSQTGETDTQYFGPGTRLTVL.

This chain connects TRBV7-2 to TRBJ1-3; D remains unclear. The CDR3 runs 16 residues. V was pared by 5 bases and J by 0 bases, with 14 bases between. Germline CDR1 and CDR2: SGHTA and FQGNSA. As DNA, the CDR3 is TGTGCCAGCAGCCAGGCGGGCGGCAGCTCTGGAAACACCATATATTTT. Translation: CASSQAGGSSGNTIYF.

The chain carries TRBV5-1 and TRBJ2-5; D is ambiguous. The CDR3 is 15 residues long. The V gene lost 4 bases and the J gene lost 4 bases, with 17 bases spanning the gap. From germline, CDR1 is SGHRS and CDR2 YFSETQ. The CDR3 DNA follows: TGCGCCAGCAGCCAAATTGGAGTGGTTAGAGAGACCCAGTACTTC. It yields the protein CASSQIGVVRETQYF.

The J gene is TRBJ2-2, the V gene TRBV19, with 7 bases identical to TRBD1. CDR1 is LNHDA, CDR2 SQIVND, per germline (reference sequence). After removal of 5 bases from V and 1 base from J, the junction contained 7 bases not matched to a gene. The CDR3 has 16 residues. The CDR3 DNA is TGTGCCAGTAGTCCCCTCTACAGGGGGAACACCGGGGAGCTGTTTTTT. Translated, it gives CASSPLYRGNTGELFF.

About this clone itself: The junction shows a germline mismatch at one end, possibly a read error. The V and J genes are TRBV7-7 and TRBJ2-5, with 7 positions matching TRBD1. This CDR3 contains 15 residues. The germline CDR1 and CDR2 sequences are SSHAT and FNYEAQ (reference sequence). As DNA, the CDR3 is TGTGCTAGCAGCCCAAGGTGGGACAGTAAAGAGACCCAGTACTTC. This gives the protein CASSPRWDSKETQYF.

This sequence joins TRBV4-3 and TRBJ2-7; D unresolved. The CDR3 totals 14 residues. With 1 base removed from V and 2 bases from J, the gap between germline ends came to 9 bases. Per the germline V gene, CDR1 is LGHNA and CDR2 is YSLEER. CDR3 residues: CASSQVVTAYEQYF. CDR3 nucleotide sequence: TGCGCCAGCAGCCAAGTAGTGACCGCCTACGAGCAGTACTTC.

The genes are TRBV21-1 and TRBJ2-2; the DNA was not compared with TRBD1, the D call given in the table. TRBV21-1 has pseudogene status. There are 14 residues in the CDR3. CDR3 sequence (DNA): TGTGCCAGAACCGGGACAGGGGAACACCGGGGAGCTGTTTTT. The encoded protein is CARTGTGEHRGAVF.

J is TRBJ1-5 and V is TRBV28; unclear D gene. This CDR3 contains 14 residues. Germline V lookup: CDR1 MDHEN, CDR2 SYDVKM. Trimming took off 2 bases at V and 11 bases at J, with 16 bases between the two ends. The CDR3 loop is CASSLGITASAQHF. The CDR3 bases are TGTGCCAGCAGTTTAGGGATCACAGCCTCGGCCCAGCATTTT. The full variable domain, completed using reference TRBV28 and TRBJ1-5, is DVKVTQSSRYLVKRTGEKVFLECVQDMDHENMFWYRQDPGLGLRLIYFSYDVKMKEKGDIPEGYSVSREKKERFSLILESASTNQTSMYLCASSLGITASAQHFGDGTRLSIL.

V is TRBV5-1 and J is TRBJ2-5; D perhaps matches TRBD1 (6 bases). The CDR3 consists of 15 residues. Germline V gene data show CDR1 as SGHRS and CDR2 as YFSETQ. Trimming took off 2 bases at V and 1 base at J, with 12 bases between the two ends. Here the CDR3 DNA reads TGCGCCAGCAGCTTAGTGGGGGCCCCCCAAGAGACCCAGTACTTC. Protein: CASSLVGAPQETQYF.

This sequence joins TRBV5-1 and TRBJ2-7, with TRBD1 matching 8 bases. The junction had 9 bases not matched to a gene; V was cut back by 4 bases and J by 0 bases. This CDR3 comprises 16 residues. Germline V gives CDR1 SGHRS, CDR2 YFSETQ. The CDR3 loop is CASSLLPGQASYEQYF. For the CDR3, the DNA is TGCGCCAGCAGCCTGCTACCGGGACAGGCCTCCTACGAGCAGTACTTC.

V is TRBV7-2 and J is TRBJ1-5; D ambiguous. Germline-derived CDR1 and CDR2 are SGHTA and FQGNSA. With 8 bases removed from V and 3 bases from J, the gap between germline ends came to 11 bases. This CDR3 is built from 13 residues. The CDR3 DNA reads as TGTGCCAGCGGGAAGGCTCCCAATCAGCCCCAGCATTTT. It is translated as CASGKAPNQPQHF. Filled out from reference TRBV7-2 and TRBJ1-5, the complete variable domain reads GAGVSQSPSNKVTEKGKDVELRCDPISGHTALYWYRQSLGQGLEFLIYFQGNSAPDKSGLPSDRFSAERTGGSVSTLTIQRTQQEDSAVYLCASGKAPNQPQHFGDGTRLSIL.

The chain carries TRBV4-2 and TRBJ1-1, with D hard to call. CDR1 and CDR2 from the germline V gene are LGHNA and YNFKEQ. The CDR3 runs 11 residues. Trimming stripped 7 bases from V and 8 bases from J, with 11 bases between. The DNA of the CDR3 is TGTGCCAGCACCGCGCTTTCAGAAGCTTTCTTT. Its protein product is CASTALSEAFF.

The CDR3 nucleotides read TGTGCCAGCAGCGCTCAGGGACTTAGCTCCTACAATGAGCAGTTCTTC. Residues: CASSAQGLSSYNEQFF. The V call is TRBV9, the J call TRBJ2-1, with D tentatively TRBD2 (6 bases). V lost 3 bases and J 0 bases, leaving 13 bases between the germline ends. The CDR3 length is 16 residues. Looked up from germline, CDR1 is SGDLS and CDR2 is YYNGEE.

This chain uses TRBV28 with TRBJ1-6; D gene uncertain. The V gene's germline CDR1 is MDHEN and CDR2 SYDVKM. Trimming stripped 10 bases from V and 13 bases from J, with 17 bases between. CDR3 length: 12 residues. CDR3 region: CATYGRRPPLHF. The CDR3 DNA sequence: TGTGCCACCTATGGACGGCGGCCGCCCCTCCACTTT.

V usage is TRBV6-6 and J usage is TRBJ1-4; tentatively, D is TRBD1 (6 bases). Germline lookup yields CDR1 MNHNY and CDR2 SVGAGI (reference sequence). V was pared by 2 bases and J by 8 bases, with 15 bases between. This CDR3 is built from 15 residues. The CDR3 DNA sequence: TGTGCCAGCAGTTACCCCACACAGGGCTCCGAAAAACTGTTTTTT. Protein sequence: CASSYPTQGSEKLFF.

This clone was observed a few times. The V call is TRBV15, the J call TRBJ2-7; perhaps TRBD2 as D (5 bases). Germline V gene lookup returns CDR1 LNHNV and CDR2 YYDKDF (reference sequence). V lost 0 bases and J 7 bases, leaving 10 bases between the germline ends. The CDR3 totals 13 residues. CDR3 region: CATSRDRGREQYF. CDR3 in DNA: TGTGCCACCAGCAGAGATCGGGGAAGGGAGCAGTACTTC.

The table lists this clone with a few counts. The chain has TRBV5-1 and TRBJ1-5; D is ambiguous. Germline values: CDR1 SGHRS, CDR2 YFSETQ. The CDR3 length is 15 residues. With 0 bases removed from V and 7 bases from J, the gap between germline ends came to 14 bases. The CDR3 is CASSLGGQARQPQHF. The DNA for the CDR3 is TGCGCCAGCAGCTTGGGAGGGCAGGCGCGCCAGCCCCAGCATTTT.

This chain links TRBV10-1 with TRBJ1-1; D is uncertain. Germline loops: CDR1 WNHNN, CDR2 SYGVQD (reference sequence). The CDR3 loop spans 12 amino acids. Deletions cut 0 bases from V and 7 bases from J, with 6 bases between. DNA of the CDR3: TGCGCCAGCAGTGAGTCGTGGGGTGAAGCTTTCTTT. This codes for CASSESWGEAFF.

The chain joins TRBV19 to TRBJ1-1, with 7 bases identical to TRBD1. The CDR3 covers 15 residues. Germline CDR1 reads LNHDA; CDR2 reads SQIVND (reference sequence). Trimming cost V 7 bases and J 1 base; bases outside gene matches: 9. CDR3 loop: CASMEDRIGNTEAFF. CDR3 nucleotides: TGTGCCAGTATGGAGGACAGGATTGGGAACACTGAAGCTTTCTTT.

The V call is TRBV6-5, the J call TRBJ1-5; D unclear. Germline V gene data show CDR1 as MNHEY and CDR2 as SVGAGI. This CDR3 contains 12 residues. With 4 bases removed from V and 4 bases from J, the gap between germline ends came to 5 bases. This CDR3 reads CASSFLNQPQHF. The CDR3, as DNA: TGTGCCAGCAGTTTCTTAAATCAGCCCCAGCATTTT.

The chain carries TRBV5-1 and TRBJ2-2; D is possibly TRBD1 or TRBD2 (6 bases each). V gave up 4 bases and J gave up 9 bases, with 13 bases separating them. The CDR3 covers 13 residues. Per germline, CDR1 SGHRS and CDR2 YFSETQ. CDR3 nucleotides: TGCGCCAGCAGCCTCGGGGGCCCTAGGGAGCTGTTTTTT. Its translation is CASSLGGPRELFF.

The chain uses TRBV2 and TRBJ2-5; TRBD1 agrees at 7 bases. This CDR3 has 15 amino acids. J lost 3 bases, V lost 4 bases, and 8 bases had no gene match. From germline, CDR1 is SNHLY and CDR2 FYNNEI. CDR3: CASSALDRIEETQYF. Here the CDR3 DNA reads TGTGCCAGCAGTGCCCTGGACAGGATCGAAGAGACCCAGTACTTC.

The chain links TRBV6-5 to TRBJ2-7; 9 bases match TRBD1. CDR3 length: 14 amino acids. Unmatched junction bases numbered 8, after V lost 7 bases and J lost 4 bases. Germline V lookup: CDR1 MNHEY, CDR2 SVGAGI. The CDR3 DNA reads as TGTGCCAGCACCGTGGACAGGGGCGGGTACGAGCAGTACTTC. Protein product: CASTVDRGGYEQYF.

This clone was recorded a few times. A read error is likely, as this CDR3 ends without the conserved phenylalanine or tryptophan. The DNA is left out, because the CDR3 cannot be placed on it with certainty; the CDR3 is given as TCRdb lists it. This chain connects TRBV2 to TRBJ1-6. CDR1 is SNHLY and CDR2 is FYNNEI in the germline V gene. The CDR3 is made up of 11 amino acids, end residues included. CDR3 region: CASSDTGFPHL.